This T cell receptor (beta chain) was recorded in a study of regulatory T cells in long-lasting Graves disease. This clonotype was recorded at least ten times. The V end was cut by 0 bases, the J end by 8 bases, with 22 bases between. CDR1 and CDR2 from the germline V gene are DFQATT and SNEGSKA (reference sequence). CDR3 size: 17 residues. Documented time point: newly diagnosed GD, antithyroid drugs for less than 3 months. Following extraction of RNA from PBMCs, that RNA was used to make the TCR library. Construction of TCR beta libraries relied on iRepertoire HTBI primers and on Arm-PCR targeting CDR3 regions. TCRdb called the multiplex PCR reads again in MiXCR, with one record for every CDR3 protein. The sample has approximately 310,000 distinct CDR3 sequences; more than 15% are singletons.

The rearrangement uses TRBV20-1 and TRBJ1-4; D might be TRBD1 (6 bases). The source is a female donor with Graves disease. Sequenced material: peripheral blood mononuclear cells (PBMCs), taken at new diagnosis, from a patient treated with antithyroid drugs. Here the CDR3 reads CSARENRDTILGEKLFF. In DNA, the CDR3 is TGCAGTGCTAGAGAGAACCGGGACACCATATTAGGGGAAAAACTGTTTTTT.